These 6 T cell receptor beta chains originate from one sample sequenced in a study of cytotoxic CD8 clonotypes in ibrutinib-treated CLL. This table comes from immunoSEQ multiplex PCR, and its TCRdb copy is limited to in-frame clones, with some not included. This sample has 30,000 to 40,000 clones, with roughly two thirds found just once. The material was PBMCs, obtained at disease progression, from a patient treated with ibrutinib. Receptors were obtained from a human donor with chronic lymphocytic leukemia.

CDR3 sequence reads: CASSPSGGAGNEQFF. The CDR3 bases are TGTGCCAGCAGCCCTAGCGGGGGGGCGGGGAATGAGCAGTTCTTC. This sequence joins TRBV27 and TRBJ2-1; 12 positions match TRBD2. Germline values: CDR1 MNHEY, CDR2 SMNVEV (reference sequence). The CDR3 spans 15 residues. V shed 6 bases, J shed 7 bases, and the junction held 7 bases outside the gene matches.

The V and J genes are TRBV7-3 and TRBJ1-1, with D unresolved. V lost 0 bases and J lost 1, with 9 bases in between. Germline CDR1 reads SGHTA; CDR2 reads FQGTGA. The CDR3 is made up of 15 amino acids. The CDR3 DNA reads TGTGCCAGCAGCTTAACCCCGACTGAGAACACTGAAGCTTTCTTT. Residues: CASSLTPTENTEAFF.

The chain employs TRBV19 and TRBJ2-1; possibly TRBD2 for D (5 bases). Germline assignment: CDR1 LNHDA and CDR2 SQIVND (reference sequence). The CDR3 has 15 amino acids. Trimming took off 1 base at V and 3 bases at J, with 10 bases between the two ends. CDR3 residues: CASSIGASYYNEQFF. The CDR3 nucleotides are TGTGCCAGTAGTATAGGTGCTAGCTACTACAATGAGCAGTTCTTC.

J is TRBJ1-2 and V is TRBV6-5; unclear D gene. CDR3 length: 16 amino acids. The germline CDR1 and CDR2 sequences are MNHEY and SVGAGI. Trimming shortened V by 2 bases and J by 6 bases, and 19 bases separated the two germline ends. This CDR3 is CASSYNLRTDPDGYTF. The DNA of the CDR3 is TGTGCCAGCAGTTACAATCTACGGACGGACCCCGATGGCTACACCTTC.

This rearrangement joins TRBV7-2 to TRBJ1-2; TRBD1 matches 7 bases. Germline CDR1 and CDR2: SGHTA and FQGNSA. The CDR3 runs 13 residues. V was clipped by 4 bases and J by 4 bases; unmatched bases: 3. The CDR3 coding sequence is TGTGCCAGCAGCTCGACAGGGTCCTATGGCTACACCTTC. Translation gives CASSSTGSYGYTF.

This clone appeared a few times. V and J are TRBV7-9 and TRBJ2-1; TRBD2 matches 7 bases. Germline loops: CDR1 SEHNR, CDR2 FQNEAQ (reference sequence). Germline trimming cut 5 bases from V and 4 bases from J; bases unmatched to any gene: 5. The CDR3 length is 14 residues. In nucleotides, the CDR3 is TGTGCCAGCAGCGACGGGACTATATACAATGAGCAGTTCTTC. It translates to CASSDGTIYNEQFF.